These 17 T cell receptor beta chains came from one sample sequenced in a study of blood T cells in healthy people across ages. Combining a sample-barcoded 5' primer with a J-beta primer mix, a second PCR ran for roughly 6 to 11 cycles. MiXCR, run by TCRdb on the 5' RACE reads, gives a single entry per CDR3 protein. The sample consists of about 930,000 distinct CDR3 sequences, about 29% of them appearing once. These sequences were also reported in another study, on T cells of mothers and their children.

Sequenced input: blood. The receptor set was obtained from a woman aged 40 to 50 in good health.

This clonotype was observed a few times. A much larger clone is a single base away; this may be a read error. The DNA for the CDR3 is TGCAGCGCGGACAGGGGGCGCGTGAATGAGCAGTACTTC. Protein: CSADRGRVNEQYF. V is TRBV29-1 and J is TRBJ2-7; the match to TRBD1 covers 11 bases. The V gene's germline CDR1 is SQVTM and CDR2 ANQGSEA. V shed 7 bases and J 7 bases; nucleotides not matched to a gene: 9. The CDR3 covers 13 residues.

On this clonotype itself: A read error may explain this, as a much larger clone is one base away. The conserved phenylalanine or tryptophan is not found at the CDR3 terminus, so this likely reflects a read error. The chain has TRBV28 and TRBJ2-4; D uncertain. There are 12 residues in the CDR3. The germline V and J ends were trimmed by 3 bases and 6 bases, with 6 bases remaining between them. Per germline, CDR1 MDHEN and CDR2 SYDVKM. CDR3 nucleotide sequence: TGTGCCAGCAGTTTTGTAGGAAACATTCAGTACTTA. Its protein is CASSFVGNIQYL.

J is TRBJ1-1 and V is TRBV5-1; D is ambiguous. V dropped 6 bases and J dropped 2 bases, with 8 bases sitting between them. This CDR3 is 12 amino acids long. In germline, CDR1 is SGHRS, CDR2 YFSETQ. The CDR3 nucleotides are TGCGCCAGCAAACTGGTAAACACTGAAGCTTTCTTT. Its protein product is CASKLVNTEAFF. Based on the CDR3 plus reference TRBV5-1 and TRBJ1-1, the full variable domain is KAGVTQTPRYLIKTRGQQVTLSCSPISGHRSVSWYQQTPGQGLQFLFEYFSETQRNKGNFPGRFSGRQFSNSRSEMNVSTLELGDSALYLCASKLVNTEAFFGQGTRLTVV.

The V gene is TRBV7-9, the J gene TRBJ2-3; a possible D gene is TRBD1 (5 bases). V dropped 4 bases and J dropped 0 bases, with 14 bases sitting between them. The CDR3 loop spans 16 amino acids. Looked up from germline, CDR1 is SEHNR and CDR2 is FQNEAQ (reference sequence). CDR3 DNA sequence: TGTGCCAGCAGCTCCCGTCGGACACCTAGCACAGATACGCAGTATTTT. Amino acids: CASSSRRTPSTDTQYF.

This clonotype occurred many times. The chain is built from TRBV7-3 and TRBJ2-3; TRBD2 matches at 9 bases. From germline, CDR1 is SGHTA and CDR2 FQGTGA. V lost 0 bases and J lost 10; bases outside the gene matches: 8. This CDR3 spans 15 amino acids. CDR3 nucleotide sequence: TGTGCCAGCAGCTTAACGGTAGCGGGGGAAACTGCGCAGTATTTT. This translates into CASSLTVAGETAQYF.

This clonotype was seen repeatedly, ten times or more. For the CDR3, the DNA is TGTGCCAGCAGTTTAAGGAAGGGGATCGGGGAGACCCAGTACTTC. As protein: CASSLRKGIGETQYF. The chain combines TRBV27 with TRBJ2-5; D perhaps matches TRBD1 (5 bases). This CDR3 comprises 15 residues. Trimming removed 2 bases at V and 5 bases at J, with 15 bases between. Germline lookup yields CDR1 MNHEY and CDR2 SMNVEV (reference sequence).

V is TRBV19 and J is TRBJ2-2; D not resolved. V was trimmed by 2 bases and J by 1 base, leaving 8 bases between them. This CDR3 has 15 residues. The germline CDR1 and CDR2 sequences are LNHDA and SQIVND (reference sequence). The CDR3 nucleotides are TGTGCCAGTAGTATACAGAGAATGAACACCGGGGAGCTGTTTTTT. Translating gives CASSIQRMNTGELFF.

This sequence joins TRBV10-2 and TRBJ2-3; a possible D gene is TRBD2 (5 bases). Trimming pared 7 bases from V and 2 bases from J, leaving 13 bases between. Germline-derived CDR1 and CDR2 are WSHSY and SAAADI. The CDR3 covers 14 residues. The CDR3 region has the DNA TGCGCCAGCATGCGGGTTCCTCTCACAGATACGCAGTATTTT. Its translation is CASMRVPLTDTQYF.

In this sample, this clonotype turned up a few times. The CDR3 DNA follows: TGCGCCAGCAGCCACCCTAGCGGGGAGTACAATGAGCAGTTCTTC. Translated, it gives CASSHPSGEYNEQFF. The chain couples TRBV5-1 to TRBJ2-1; 9 bases fit TRBD2. Germline V CDR1 and CDR2: SGHRS, YFSETQ. V trimming: 4 bases; J trimming: 4 bases; junction bases outside the gene matches: 6. The CDR3 sequence is 15 residues long. Drawing the rest from reference TRBV5-1 and TRBJ2-1, the complete variable domain is KAGVTQTPRYLIKTRGQQVTLSCSPISGHRSVSWYQQTPGQGLQFLFEYFSETQRNKGNFPGRFSGRQFSNSRSEMNVSTLELGDSALYLCASSHPSGEYNEQFFGPGTRLTVL.

This chain connects TRBV7-2 to TRBJ1-2; the D is unclear. V dropped 3 bases and J dropped 2 bases, with 10 bases sitting between them. This CDR3 is 14 amino acids long. Germline CDR1 reads SGHTA; CDR2 reads FQGNSA. Here the CDR3 DNA reads TGTGCCAGCAGCTTTGGGATTAACAACTATGGCTACACCTTC. Translation gives CASSFGINNYGYTF. Full variable domain (outside the CDR3, taken from reference TRBV7-2 and TRBJ1-2): GAGVSQSPSNKVTEKGKDVELRCDPISGHTALYWYRQSLGQGLEFLIYFQGNSAPDKSGLPSDRFSAERTGGSVSTLTIQRTQQEDSAVYLCASSFGINNYGYTFGSGTRLTVV.

This clonotype was seen ten or more times. The V call is TRBV2, the J call TRBJ2-5; D may be TRBD1 (7 bases). The germline CDR1 and CDR2 sequences are SNHLY and FYNNEI. The CDR3 covers 19 residues. V dropped 0 bases and J dropped 5 bases, with 25 bases sitting between them. The CDR3 coding sequence is TGTGCCAGCAGTGAAGCCCTGCCTGTAGGACAGGTGGGGAGGGAGACCCAGTACTTC. It codes for CASSEALPVGQVGRETQYF.

This chain connects TRBV7-2 to TRBJ2-7, with no clear D. The CDR3 totals 13 residues. V was pared by 1 base and J by 0 bases, with 4 bases between. The V gene's germline CDR1 is SGHTA and CDR2 FQGNSA. The CDR3 sequence is CASSLGCSYEQYF. The DNA of the CDR3 is TGTGCCAGCAGCTTAGGGTGCTCCTACGAGCAGTACTTC.

The rearrangement links TRBV25-1 to TRBJ2-5; D uncertain. Germline V lookup: CDR1 MGHDK, CDR2 SYGVNS. The CDR3 runs 16 residues. Trimming stripped 5 bases from V and 1 base from J, with 17 bases between. The CDR3: CASSSTGKSLQETQYF. The CDR3 coding sequence is TGTGCCAGCAGTTCAACGGGCAAAAGCCTCCAAGAGACCCAGTACTTC.

This clonotype was detected many times. The rearrangement uses TRBV28 and TRBJ2-7; TRBD1 agrees at 8 bases. Unmatched junction bases numbered 5, after V lost 6 bases and J lost 1 base. The CDR3 is 14 residues long. Germline CDR1 MDHEN, CDR2 SYDVKM. CDR3 nucleotide sequence: TGTGCCAGCAGCCGGGACAGGCTTTCCTACGAGCAGTACTTC. This encodes CASSRDRLSYEQYF.

This clonotype came up many times. This chain uses TRBV18 with TRBJ2-3; no clear D gene. Germline CDR1 and CDR2: KGHSH and LQKENI. The CDR3 length is 12 residues. Trimming shortened V by 8 bases and J by 6 bases, and 12 bases separated the two germline ends. The CDR3 protein is CASSPPSDTQYF. In nucleotides, the CDR3 is TGTGCCAGCAGCCCACCCTCGGATACGCAGTATTTT.

This clonotype was counted a single time. CDR3 in DNA: TGTGCCAGCAGCCAGGGCCCAGATTGGCGGGGGGGGCAGTTCTTC. Its protein product is CASSQGPDWRGGQFF. The genes are TRBV4-2 and TRBJ2-1, with TRBD2 matching 9 bases. The CDR3 is made up of 15 amino acids. Germline trimming cut 3 bases from V and 12 bases from J; bases unmatched to any gene: 12. Germline loops: CDR1 LGHNA, CDR2 YNFKEQ.

This clonotype appeared a few times. A much larger clonotype is one base distant, so this may be a read error. The chain combines TRBV27 with TRBJ2-7; D is perhaps TRBD2 (5 bases). The CDR3 has 15 amino acids. Trimming removed 2 bases at V and 0 bases at J, with 11 bases between. Germline V gene data show CDR1 as MNHEY and CDR2 as SMNVEV (reference sequence). The CDR3 loop is CASSLKVRGSYEQYF. In nucleotides, the CDR3 is TGTGCCAGCAGTTTAAAGGTACGGGGCTCCTACGAGCAGTACTTC.